These T cell receptor beta chains were read from a single sample in a study of metastatic and nonmetastatic thyroid tumors. TCRdb reanalyzed the PCR reads with MiXCR. This table holds nearly 35,000 clones, approximately 19% found once. Sequenced material: blood. The origin of the receptors is a female donor with papillary thyroid cancer or a benign thyroid nodule (not recorded which). Some clones in this sample may be carry-over from other donors' samples. Both conserved end residues are part of each CDR3. Fields, in order: V gene, CDR3 length, clone size, J gene, D gene, CDR3 DNA, CDR3 protein. The D gene is left open where the match is weak. Some rows have no size entry. The others give once, few or many, or a class for an expanded clone.

TRBV4-1	17	NA	TRBJ2-7	NA	TGCGCCAGCAGCCAAGGCGTGGGGGACGGGGGCTCCTACGAGCAGTACTTC	CASSQGVGDGGSYEQYF
TRBV20-1	12	many	TRBJ1-1	NA	TGCAGTGCTAGATCACCGAACACTGAAGCTTTCTTT	CSARSPNTEAFF
TRBV2	17	many	TRBJ2-3	TRBD2	TGTGCCAGCAGTTCCAACCCGACTAGCGGACCCACAGATACGCAGTATTTT	CASSSNPTSGPTDTQYF
TRBV27	14	few	TRBJ2-1	NA	TGTGACAGCAGTTTAACGACTCCATACAATGAGCAGTTCTTC	CDSSLTTPYNEQFF
TRBV7-8	14	NA	TRBJ2-5	NA	TGTGCCAGCAGCTTAGAAATAGGGTCAGAGGCCCAGTACTTC	CASSLEIGSEAQYF
TRBV7-9	16	many	TRBJ2-1	NA	TGTGCCAGCAGCTTACAGATCGGCGGGACCTACAATGAGCAGTTCTTC	CASSLQIGGTYNEQFF
TRBV6-1	14	medium-sized	TRBJ1-6	NA	TGTGCCAGCAGTCGAGCCCAGGGGAATTCACCCCTCCACTTT	CASSRAQGNSPLHF
TRBV2	11	few	TRBJ1-5	TRBD1	TGTGCCAGCAGTAAACAGGGGAACCGCAATTTT	CASSKQGNRNF
TRBV13	14	many	TRBJ2-2	NA	TGTGCCAGCAGCTTAGACCCCAACACCGGGGAGCTGTTTTTT	CASSLDPNTGELFF
TRBV20-1	16	many	TRBJ2-6	TRBD2	TGCAGTGCCACACTAGCGCACCTCTCTGGGGCCAACGTCCTGACTTTC	CSATLAHLSGANVLTF
TRBV7-9	16	many	TRBJ2-1	NA	TGTGCCAGCAGCCCAGCTAGGTCGGACTCCTACAATGAGCAGTTCTTC	CASSPARSDSYNEQFF
TRBV7-9	15	many	TRBJ2-3	NA	TGTGCCACTCCTACAGGGCTTGGTATTACAGATACGCAGTATTTT	CATPTGLGITDTQYF
TRBV30	15	NA	TRBJ2-7	NA	TGTGCCTGGAGTATGAGCTGGGCCTTCTCCTACGAGCAGTACTTC	CAWSMSWAFSYEQYF
TRBV20-1	15	many	TRBJ1-1	NA	TGCAGTGCCGTAGACAGGACTAACATGAACACTGAAGCTTTCTTT	CSAVDRTNMNTEAFF
TRBV18	14	many	TRBJ1-1	TRBD1	TGTGCCAGCTCAGCGACAGGGCTCCGGGGTGAAGCTTTCTTT	CASSATGLRGEAFF
TRBV20-1	13	NA	TRBJ2-5	NA	TGCAGTGCTGGGCGACGGCGGGAAGAGACCCAGTACTTC	CSAGRRREETQYF
TRBV7-9	14	many	TRBJ1-5	TRBD1	TGTGCCAGCAGCCCAGGGGGCGTCCCCCAGCCCCAGCATTTT	CASSPGGVPQPQHF